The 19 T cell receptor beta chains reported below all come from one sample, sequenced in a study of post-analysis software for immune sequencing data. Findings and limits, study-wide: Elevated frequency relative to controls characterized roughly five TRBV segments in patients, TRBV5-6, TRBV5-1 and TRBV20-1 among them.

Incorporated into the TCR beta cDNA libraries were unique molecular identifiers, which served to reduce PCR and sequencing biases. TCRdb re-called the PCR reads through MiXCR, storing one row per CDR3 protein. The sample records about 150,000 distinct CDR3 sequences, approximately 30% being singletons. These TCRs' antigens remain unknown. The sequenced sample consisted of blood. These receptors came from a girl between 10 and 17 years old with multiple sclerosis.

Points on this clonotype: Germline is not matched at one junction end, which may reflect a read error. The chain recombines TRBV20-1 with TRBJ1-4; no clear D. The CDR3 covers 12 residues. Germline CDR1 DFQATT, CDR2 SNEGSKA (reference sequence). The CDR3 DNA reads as TGCAGTGCCCCAGGCTACAATGAAGAACTGTTTTTT. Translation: CSAPGYNEELFF.

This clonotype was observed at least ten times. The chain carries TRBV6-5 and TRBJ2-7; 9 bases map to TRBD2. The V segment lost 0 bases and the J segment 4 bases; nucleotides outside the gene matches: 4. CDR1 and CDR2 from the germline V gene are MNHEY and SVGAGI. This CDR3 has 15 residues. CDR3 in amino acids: CASSYSAREGYEQYF. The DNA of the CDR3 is TGTGCCAGCAGTTACTCTGCGCGGGAGGGTTACGAGCAGTACTTC.

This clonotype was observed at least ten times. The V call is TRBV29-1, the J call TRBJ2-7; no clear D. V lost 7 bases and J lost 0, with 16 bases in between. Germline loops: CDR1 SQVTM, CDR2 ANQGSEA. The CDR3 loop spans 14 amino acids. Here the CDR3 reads CSAADTISSYEQYF. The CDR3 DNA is TGCAGCGCCGCAGACACGATAAGCTCCTACGAGCAGTACTTC.

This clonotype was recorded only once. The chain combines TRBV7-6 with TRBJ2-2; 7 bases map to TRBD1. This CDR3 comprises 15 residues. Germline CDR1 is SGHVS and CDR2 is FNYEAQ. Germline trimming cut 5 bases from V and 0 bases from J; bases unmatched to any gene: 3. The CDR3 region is CASSLGTANTGELFF. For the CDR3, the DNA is TGTGCCAGCAGCCTCGGGACAGCGAACACCGGGGAGCTGTTTTTT.

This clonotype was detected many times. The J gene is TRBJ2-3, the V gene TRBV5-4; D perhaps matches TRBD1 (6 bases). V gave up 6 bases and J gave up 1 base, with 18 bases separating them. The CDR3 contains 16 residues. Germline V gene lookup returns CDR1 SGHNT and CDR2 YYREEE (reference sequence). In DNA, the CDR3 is TGTGCCAGCAACACCGGTGGGGGCTCCCGCACAGATACGCAGTATTTT. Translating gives CASNTGGGSRTDTQYF.

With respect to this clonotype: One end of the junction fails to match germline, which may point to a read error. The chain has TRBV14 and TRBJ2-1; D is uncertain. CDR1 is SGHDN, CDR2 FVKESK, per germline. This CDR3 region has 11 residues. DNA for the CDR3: TGTGTCAGCAGCGAGTACAATGAGCAGTTCTTC. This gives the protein CVSSEYNEQFF.

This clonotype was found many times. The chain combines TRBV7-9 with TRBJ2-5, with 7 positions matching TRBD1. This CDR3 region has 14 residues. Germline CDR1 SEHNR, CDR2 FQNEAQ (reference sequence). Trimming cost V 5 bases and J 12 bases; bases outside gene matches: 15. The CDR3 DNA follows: TGTGCCAGCAGCCTTATCCCCTCCGGGACAGTGGAGTACTTC. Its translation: CASSLIPSGTVEYF. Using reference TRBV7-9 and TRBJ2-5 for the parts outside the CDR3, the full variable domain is DTGVSQNPRHKITKRGQNVTFRCDPISEHNRLYWYRQTLGQGPEFLTYFQNEAQLEKSRLLSDRFSAERPKGSFSTLEIQRTEQGDSAMYLCASSLIPSGTVEYFGPGTRLLVL.

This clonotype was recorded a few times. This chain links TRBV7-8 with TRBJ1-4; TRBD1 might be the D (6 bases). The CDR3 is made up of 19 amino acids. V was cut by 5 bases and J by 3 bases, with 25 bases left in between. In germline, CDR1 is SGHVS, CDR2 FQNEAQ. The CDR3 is CASSPQIPQGMGANEKLFF. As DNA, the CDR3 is TGTGCCAGCAGCCCTCAGATACCACAGGGAATGGGGGCTAATGAAAAACTGTTTTTT.

CDR3 nucleotide sequence: TGTGCCTGGAGTGTAGGGGGCACTGAAGCTTTCTTT. Translating gives CAWSVGGTEAFF. This sequence joins TRBV30 and TRBJ1-1, with a possible D match to TRBD1 (6 bases). The length of the CDR3 is 12 residues. V lost 0 bases and J 4 bases, leaving 6 bases between the germline ends. The V gene's germline CDR1 is GTSNPN and CDR2 SVGIG (reference sequence).

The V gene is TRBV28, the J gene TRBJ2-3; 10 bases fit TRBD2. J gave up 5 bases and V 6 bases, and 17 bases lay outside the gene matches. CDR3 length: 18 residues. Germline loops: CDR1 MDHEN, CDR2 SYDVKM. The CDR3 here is CASSQIAASGSLLDTQYF. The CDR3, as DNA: TGTGCCAGCAGCCAAATCGCGGCTAGCGGGAGTTTATTAGATACGCAGTATTTT.

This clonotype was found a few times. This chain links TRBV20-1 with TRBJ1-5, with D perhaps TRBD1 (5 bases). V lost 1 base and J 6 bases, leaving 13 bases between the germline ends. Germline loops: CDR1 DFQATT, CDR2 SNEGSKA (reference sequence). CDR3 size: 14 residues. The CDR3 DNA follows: TGCAGTGCTAGAGGCAGGGCGGTGGGTCAGCCCCAGCATTTT. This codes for CSARGRAVGQPQHF.

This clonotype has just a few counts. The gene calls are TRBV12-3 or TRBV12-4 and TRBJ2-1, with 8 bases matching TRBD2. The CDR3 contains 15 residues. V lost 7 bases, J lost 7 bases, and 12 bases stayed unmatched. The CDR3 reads CASTLGGLGRNEQFF. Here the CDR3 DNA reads TGTGCCAGCACCCTAGGGGGACTAGGGAGGAATGAGCAGTTCTTC.

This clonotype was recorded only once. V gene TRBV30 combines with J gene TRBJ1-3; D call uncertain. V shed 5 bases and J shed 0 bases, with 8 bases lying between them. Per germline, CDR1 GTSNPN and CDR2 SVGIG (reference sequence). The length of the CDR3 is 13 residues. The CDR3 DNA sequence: TGTGCCTGGGGGGAATACTCTGGAAACACCATATATTTT. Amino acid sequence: CAWGEYSGNTIYF.

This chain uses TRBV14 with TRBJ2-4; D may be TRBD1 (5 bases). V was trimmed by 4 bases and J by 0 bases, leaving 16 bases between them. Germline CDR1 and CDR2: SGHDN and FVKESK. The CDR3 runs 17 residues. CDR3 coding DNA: TGTGCCAGCAGCCCTGCTGAGACAGTAAAAGCCAAAAACATTCAGTACTTC. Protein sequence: CASSPAETVKAKNIQYF.

CDR3 sequence: CASSQQLLSDTQYF. The CDR3 nucleotides are TGTGCCAGCAGCCAACAGTTACTATCAGATACGCAGTATTTT. The V gene is TRBV3-1, the J gene TRBJ2-3; no clear D. Germline loops: CDR1 LGHDT, CDR2 YNNKEL (reference sequence). Trimming pared 2 bases from V and 4 bases from J, leaving 10 bases between. CDR3 length: 14 amino acids.

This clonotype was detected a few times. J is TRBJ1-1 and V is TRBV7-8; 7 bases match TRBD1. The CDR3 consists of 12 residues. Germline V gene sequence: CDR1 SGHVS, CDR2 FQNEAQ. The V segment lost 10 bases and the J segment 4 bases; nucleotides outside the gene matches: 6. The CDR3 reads CATRQGGTEAFF. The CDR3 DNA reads TGTGCCACCAGACAGGGAGGCACTGAAGCTTTCTTT.

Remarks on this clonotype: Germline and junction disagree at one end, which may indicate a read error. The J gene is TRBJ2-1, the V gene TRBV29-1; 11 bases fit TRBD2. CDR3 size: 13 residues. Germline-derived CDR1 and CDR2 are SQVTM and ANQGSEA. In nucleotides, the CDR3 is TGCAGCGTCCCCGGGACTAGCGGCGGTGAGCAGGTCTTC. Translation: CSVPGTSGGEQVF.

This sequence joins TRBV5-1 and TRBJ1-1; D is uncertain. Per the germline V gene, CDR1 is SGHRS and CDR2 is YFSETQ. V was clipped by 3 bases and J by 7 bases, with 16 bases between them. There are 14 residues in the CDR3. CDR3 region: CASSSLGRVNEAFF. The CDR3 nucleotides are TGCGCCAGCAGCTCTCTAGGGAGGGTGAATGAAGCTTTCTTT.

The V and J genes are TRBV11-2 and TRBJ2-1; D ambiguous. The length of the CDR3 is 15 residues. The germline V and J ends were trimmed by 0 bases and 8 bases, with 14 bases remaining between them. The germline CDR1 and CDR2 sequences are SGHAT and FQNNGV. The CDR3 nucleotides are TGTGCCAGCAGCTTAGATGGGCGGCAGGACGATGAGCAGTTCTTC. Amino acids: CASSLDGRQDDEQFF.